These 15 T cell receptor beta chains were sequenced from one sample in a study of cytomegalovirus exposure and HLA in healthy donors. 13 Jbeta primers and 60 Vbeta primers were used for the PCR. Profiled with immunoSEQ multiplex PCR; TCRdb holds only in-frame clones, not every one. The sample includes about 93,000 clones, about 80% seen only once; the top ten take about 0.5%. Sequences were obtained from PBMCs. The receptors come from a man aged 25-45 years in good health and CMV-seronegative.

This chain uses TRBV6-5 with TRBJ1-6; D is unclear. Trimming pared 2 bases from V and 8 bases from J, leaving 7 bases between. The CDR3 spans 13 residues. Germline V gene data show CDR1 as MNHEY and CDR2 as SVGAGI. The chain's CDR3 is CASSYLSDSPLHF. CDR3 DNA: TGTGCCAGCAGTTACCTCTCGGATTCACCCCTCCACTTT.

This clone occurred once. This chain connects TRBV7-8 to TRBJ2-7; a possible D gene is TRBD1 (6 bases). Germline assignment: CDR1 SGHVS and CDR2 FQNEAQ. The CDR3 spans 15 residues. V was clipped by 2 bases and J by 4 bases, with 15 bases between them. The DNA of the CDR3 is TGTGCCAGCAGCTTACTCATCGCAGGGGATTACGAGCAGTACTTC. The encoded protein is CASSLLIAGDYEQYF.

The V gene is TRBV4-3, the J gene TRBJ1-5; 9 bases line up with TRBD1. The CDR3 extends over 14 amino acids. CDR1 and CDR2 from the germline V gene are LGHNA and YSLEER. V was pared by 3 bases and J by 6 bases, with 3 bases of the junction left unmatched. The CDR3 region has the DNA TGCGCCAGCAGCCAGAGGACAGGGGCTCAGCCCCAGCATTTT. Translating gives CASSQRTGAQPQHF.

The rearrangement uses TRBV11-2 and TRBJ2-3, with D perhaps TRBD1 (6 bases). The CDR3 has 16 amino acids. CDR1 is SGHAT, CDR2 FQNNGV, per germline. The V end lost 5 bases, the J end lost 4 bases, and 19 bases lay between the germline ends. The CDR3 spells CASSVYRVGQADTQYF. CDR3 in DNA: TGTGCCAGCAGCGTCTACAGGGTCGGTCAGGCAGATACGCAGTATTTT.

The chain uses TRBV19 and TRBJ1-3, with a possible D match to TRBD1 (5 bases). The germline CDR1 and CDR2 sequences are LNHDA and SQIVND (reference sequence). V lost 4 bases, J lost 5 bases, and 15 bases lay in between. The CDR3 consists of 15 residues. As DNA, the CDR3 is TGTGCCAGTAGTACCTCGGGGGGGAACAGAAACACCATATATTTT. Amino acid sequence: CASSTSGGNRNTIYF.

This chain's CDR3 is CASSETGTRGNVEQFF. In nucleotides, the CDR3 is TGTGCCAGCAGCGAAACCGGGACTAGGGGGAATGTTGAGCAGTTCTTC. The rearrangement links TRBV7-2 to TRBJ2-1, with TRBD2 matching over 8 bases. V trimming: 5 bases; J trimming: 9 bases; junction bases outside the gene matches: 15. Germline lookup yields CDR1 SGHTA and CDR2 FQGNSA. The CDR3 has 16 residues.

The CDR3: CASSMIFGAEAFF. The CDR3 region has the DNA TGTGCCAGTAGTATGATTTTCGGGGCTGAAGCTTTCTTT. The chain uses TRBV19 and TRBJ1-1; D is undetermined. Deletions cut 3 bases from V and 6 bases from J, with 11 bases between. Per the germline V gene, CDR1 is LNHDA and CDR2 is SQIVND (reference sequence). The CDR3 has 13 residues.

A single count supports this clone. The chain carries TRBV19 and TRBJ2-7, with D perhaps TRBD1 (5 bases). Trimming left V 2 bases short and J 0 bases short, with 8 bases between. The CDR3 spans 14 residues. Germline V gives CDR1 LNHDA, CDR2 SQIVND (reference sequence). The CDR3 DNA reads TGTGCCAGTAGTATAACAGGAAGCTCCTACGAGCAGTACTTC. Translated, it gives CASSITGSSYEQYF. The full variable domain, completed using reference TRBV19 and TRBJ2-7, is DGGITQSPKYLFRKEGQNVTLSCEQNLNHDAMYWYRQDPGQGLRLIYYSQIVNDFQKGDIAEGYSVSREKKESFPLTVTSAQKNPTAFYLCASSITGSSYEQYFGPGTRLTVT.

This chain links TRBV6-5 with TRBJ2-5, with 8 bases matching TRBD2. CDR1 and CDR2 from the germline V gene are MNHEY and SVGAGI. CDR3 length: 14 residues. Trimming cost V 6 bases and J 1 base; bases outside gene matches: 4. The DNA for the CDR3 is TGTGCCAGCAGACGCGGGGGGCCCCAAGAGACCCAGTACTTC. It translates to CASRRGGPQETQYF.

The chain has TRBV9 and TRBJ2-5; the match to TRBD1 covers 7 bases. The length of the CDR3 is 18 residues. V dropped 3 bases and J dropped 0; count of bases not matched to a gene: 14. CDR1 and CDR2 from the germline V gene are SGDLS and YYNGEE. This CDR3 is CASSAYEGAEKNQETQYF. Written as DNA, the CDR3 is TGTGCCAGCAGCGCATACGAGGGGGCAGAGAAAAACCAAGAGACCCAGTACTTC.

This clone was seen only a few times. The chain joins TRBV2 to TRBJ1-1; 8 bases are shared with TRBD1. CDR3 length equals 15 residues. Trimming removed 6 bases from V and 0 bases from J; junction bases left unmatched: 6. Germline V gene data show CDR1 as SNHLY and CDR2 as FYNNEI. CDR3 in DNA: TGTGCCAGCAGGGTGGACAGGGCCATGAACACTGAAGCTTTCTTT. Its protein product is CASRVDRAMNTEAFF.

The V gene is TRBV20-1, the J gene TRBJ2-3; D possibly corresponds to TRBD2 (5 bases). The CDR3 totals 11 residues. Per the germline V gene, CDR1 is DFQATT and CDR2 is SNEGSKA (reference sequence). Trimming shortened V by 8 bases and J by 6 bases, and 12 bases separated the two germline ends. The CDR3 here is CSLRARDTQYF. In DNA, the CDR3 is TGCAGTCTGAGGGCCCGTGATACGCAGTATTTT.

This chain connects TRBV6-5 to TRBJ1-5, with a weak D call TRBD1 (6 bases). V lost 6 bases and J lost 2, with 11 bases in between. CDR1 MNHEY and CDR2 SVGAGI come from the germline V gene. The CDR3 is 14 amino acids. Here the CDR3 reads CASRPTGRNQPQHF. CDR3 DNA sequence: TGTGCCAGCAGACCGACAGGTCGCAATCAGCCCCAGCATTTT.

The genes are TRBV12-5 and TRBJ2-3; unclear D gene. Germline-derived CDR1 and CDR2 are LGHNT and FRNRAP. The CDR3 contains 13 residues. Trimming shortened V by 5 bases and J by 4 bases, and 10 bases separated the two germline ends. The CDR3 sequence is CASGPASSDTQYF. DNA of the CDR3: TGTGCTAGTGGTCCCGCGTCATCAGATACGCAGTATTTT.

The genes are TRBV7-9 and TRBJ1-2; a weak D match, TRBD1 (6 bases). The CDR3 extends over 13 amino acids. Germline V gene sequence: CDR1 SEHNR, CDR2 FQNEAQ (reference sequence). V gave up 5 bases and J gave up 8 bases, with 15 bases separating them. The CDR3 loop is CASSQDRFGGYTF. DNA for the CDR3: TGTGCCAGCAGCCAAGACAGGTTTGGCGGCTACACCTTC.